The sequence of this TCR beta chain was determined in a study of T cell repertoires in cytomegalovirus infection. Overall study: Public TCR beta signatures provided an indication of both CMV infection and a matching HLA type.

TCRdb passed the reads through MiXCR, listing each CDR3 protein once. The sample includes about 150,000 distinct CDR3 sequences, less than 25% of them seen just once. This clonotype showed up just a few times. What it recognizes is unknown. Study observations and caveats: The ex vivo response showed dominance by HLA-C-restricted CMV-specific TCR beta clonotypes. CMV carriers with the relevant HLA were identified by cumulative public TCR beta family frequency.

This receptor was identified in a human donor in good health (CMV status not recorded). Some clones in this sample may be carry-over from other donors' samples. Sequenced sample: PBMCs.

CDR3 bases: TGTGCCAGCAGCCCCGTAGCGGGACGCTCCTACGAGCAGTACTTC. Its translation is CASSPVAGRSYEQYF. The V call is TRBV12-3 or TRBV12-4, the J call TRBJ2-7, with 8 bases identical to TRBD2. The CDR3 length is 15 residues. With 6 bases clipped from V and 0 bases from J, the junction kept 7 bases outside the gene matches.